Listed below are T cell receptor beta chains from one sample, sequenced in a study of blood T cell repertoires in COVID-19. TCRdb's copy holds only in-frame clones and misses some; the assay was immunoSEQ multiplex PCR. Of 160,000 or so clones in the sample, approximately 82% were seen once. Sequencing used PBMCs or T cells enriched from blood (not recorded which). These receptors came from a man aged 60-69 years who had recovered from COVID-19. Each CDR3 is given with its conserved first and last residue. A D gene is named only where the DNA matches it firmly. Clone size is stated in some rows and not others, as once, few, many or a class when expanded.

v_call	clone_size	j_call	d_call	cdr3_nt	cdr3_aa
TRBV7-2	once	TRBJ2-7	TRBD1	TGTGCCAGCAGCTTTCGGGGACAGGGGGGTGGCGAGCAGTACTTC	CASSFRGQGGGEQYF
TRBV6-1	once	TRBJ1-4	-	TGTGCCAGCAGTGAATTTTGGGAGAATGAAAAACTGTTTTTT	CASSEFWENEKLFF
TRBV29-1	-	TRBJ2-7	TRBD1	TGCAGCGTTGCTTCCGGGACAGGGTGGAACGAGCAGTACTTC	CSVASGTGWNEQYF
TRBV10-3	few	TRBJ1-6	TRBD1	TGTGCCATCGGTGGGGACAGATTTAATTCACCCCTCCACTTT	CAIGGDRFNSPLHF
TRBV2	few	TRBJ2-7	-	TGTGCCAGCAGTGTGGGAGGGGGATATGTGCAGTACTTC	CASSVGGGYVQYF
TRBV2	-	TRBJ2-5	TRBD2	TGTGCCAGCAGCGACCGGGCGGGGGGGTACCAAGAGACCCAGTACTTC	CASSDRAGGYQETQYF
TRBV19	-	TRBJ2-7	-	TGTGCCAGTAGTTTCGGGGGAACCTACGAGCAGTACTTC	CASSFGGTYEQYF
TRBV29-1	-	TRBJ1-4	TRBD1	TGCAGCGTAACAGGGGGCGATGAAAAACTGTTTTTT	CSVTGGDEKLFF
TRBV2	-	TRBJ2-5	-	TGTGCCAGCATGGACTCCCAGTACCAAGAGACCCAGTACTTC	CASMDSQYQETQYF
TRBV2	-	TRBJ1-5	-	TGTGCCAGCAACAGCCAAGGGGGAAGCAATCAGCCCCAGCATTTT	CASNSQGGSNQPQHF
TRBV7-2	-	TRBJ2-1	TRBD1	TGTGCCAGCAGCCTACAGGGGGCCTACAATGAGCAGTTCTTC	CASSLQGAYNEQFF